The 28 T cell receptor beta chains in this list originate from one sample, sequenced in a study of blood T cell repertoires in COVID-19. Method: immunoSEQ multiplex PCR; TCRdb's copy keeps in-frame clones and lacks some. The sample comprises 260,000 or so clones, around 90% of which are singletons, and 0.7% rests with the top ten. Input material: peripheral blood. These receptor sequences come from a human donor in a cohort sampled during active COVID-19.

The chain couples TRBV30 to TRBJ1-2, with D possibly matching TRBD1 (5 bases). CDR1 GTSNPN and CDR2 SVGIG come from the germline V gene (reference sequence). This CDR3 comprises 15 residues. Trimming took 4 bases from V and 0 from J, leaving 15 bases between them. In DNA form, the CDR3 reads TGTGCCTGGACTCGGGGGGGGTTAGCTAACTATGGCTACACCTTC. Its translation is CAWTRGGLANYGYTF.

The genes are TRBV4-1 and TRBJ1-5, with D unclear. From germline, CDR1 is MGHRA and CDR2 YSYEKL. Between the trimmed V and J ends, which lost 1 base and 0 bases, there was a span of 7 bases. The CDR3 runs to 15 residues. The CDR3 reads CASSQGEYSNQPQHF. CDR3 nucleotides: TGCGCCAGCAGCCAAGGGGAGTATAGCAATCAGCCCCAGCATTTT.

CDR3 DNA sequence: TGCAGTGCTTGGGGCGGCTACACCTTC. It translates to CSAWGGYTF. The V and J genes are TRBV20-1 and TRBJ1-2; D might be TRBD1 (5 bases). V was trimmed by 5 bases and J by 8 bases, leaving 6 bases between them. The germline gives CDR1 DFQATT, CDR2 SNEGSKA (reference sequence). This CDR3 is 9 amino acids long.

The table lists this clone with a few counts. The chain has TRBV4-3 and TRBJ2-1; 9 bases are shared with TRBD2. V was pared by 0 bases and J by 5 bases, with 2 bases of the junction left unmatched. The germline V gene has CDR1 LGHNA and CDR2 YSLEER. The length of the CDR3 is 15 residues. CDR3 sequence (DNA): TGCGCCAGCAGCCAAGATAGCGGGAGAAACAATGAGCAGTTCTTC. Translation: CASSQDSGRNNEQFF.

Here the CDR3 DNA reads TGTGCCAGCAGTCAGGGGCCGTCCTACGAGCAGTACTTC. It is translated as CASSQGPSYEQYF. The chain recombines TRBV6-5 with TRBJ2-7, with a weak D call TRBD1 (6 bases). Deletions cut 5 bases from V and 1 base from J, with 9 bases between. This CDR3 spans 13 amino acids. Looked up from germline, CDR1 is MNHEY and CDR2 is SVGAGI.

CDR3 nucleotides: TGTGCCAGCAGTTACTTCGGGGGGCGCCTCCACGAGCAGTACTTC. Amino acids: CASSYFGGRLHEQYF. V is TRBV6-5 and J is TRBJ2-7; maybe TRBD2 (7 bases). This CDR3 has 15 residues. V lost 1 base and J lost 5, with 15 bases in between. The germline CDR1 and CDR2 sequences are MNHEY and SVGAGI.

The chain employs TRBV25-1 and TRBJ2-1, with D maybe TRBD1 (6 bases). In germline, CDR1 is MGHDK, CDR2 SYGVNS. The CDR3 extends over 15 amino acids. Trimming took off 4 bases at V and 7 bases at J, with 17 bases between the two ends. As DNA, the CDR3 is TGTGCCAGCAGTGCAAGCAGGGGCAACAATAATGAGCAGTTCTTC. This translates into CASSASRGNNNEQFF. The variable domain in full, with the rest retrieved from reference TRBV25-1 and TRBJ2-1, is EADIYQTPRYLVIGTGKKITLECSQTMGHDKMYWYQQDPGMELHLIHYSYGVNSTEKGDLSSESTVSRIRTEHFPLTLESARPSHTSQYLCASSASRGNNNEQFFGPGTRLTVL.

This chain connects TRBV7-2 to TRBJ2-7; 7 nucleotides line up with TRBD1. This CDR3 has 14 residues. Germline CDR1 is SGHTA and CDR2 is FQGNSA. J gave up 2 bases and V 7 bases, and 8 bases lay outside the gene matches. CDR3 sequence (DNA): TGTGCCAGCACCCGCCGGGACAGCGCCTACGAGCAGTACTTC. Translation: CASTRRDSAYEQYF.

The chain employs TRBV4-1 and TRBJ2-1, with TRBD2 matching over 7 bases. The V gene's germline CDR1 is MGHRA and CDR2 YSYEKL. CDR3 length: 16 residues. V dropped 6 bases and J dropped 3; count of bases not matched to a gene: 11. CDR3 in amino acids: CASRPVGGSHYNEQFF. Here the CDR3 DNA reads TGCGCCAGCAGGCCCGTGGGGGGGAGTCACTACAATGAGCAGTTCTTC.

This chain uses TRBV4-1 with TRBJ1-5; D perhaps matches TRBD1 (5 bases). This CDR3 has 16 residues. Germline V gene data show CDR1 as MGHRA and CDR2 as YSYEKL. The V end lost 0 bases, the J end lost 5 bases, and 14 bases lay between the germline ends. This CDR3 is CASSQDVGRVDQPQHF. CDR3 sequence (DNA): TGCGCCAGCAGCCAAGATGTGGGGCGAGTAGATCAGCCCCAGCATTTT.

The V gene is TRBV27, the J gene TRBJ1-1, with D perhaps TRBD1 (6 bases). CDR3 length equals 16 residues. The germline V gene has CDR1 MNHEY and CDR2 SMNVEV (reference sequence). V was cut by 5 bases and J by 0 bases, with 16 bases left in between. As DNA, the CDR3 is TGTGCCAGCAGTCGACCTCCGGGACAAGTGAACACTGAAGCTTTCTTT. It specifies CASSRPPGQVNTEAFF.

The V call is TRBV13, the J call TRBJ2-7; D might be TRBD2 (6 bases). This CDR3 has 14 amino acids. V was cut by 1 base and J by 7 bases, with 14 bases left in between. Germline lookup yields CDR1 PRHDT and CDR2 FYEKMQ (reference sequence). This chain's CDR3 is CASSLAGRRGEQYF. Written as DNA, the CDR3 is TGTGCCAGCAGCTTAGCGGGACGACGGGGGGAGCAGTACTTC.

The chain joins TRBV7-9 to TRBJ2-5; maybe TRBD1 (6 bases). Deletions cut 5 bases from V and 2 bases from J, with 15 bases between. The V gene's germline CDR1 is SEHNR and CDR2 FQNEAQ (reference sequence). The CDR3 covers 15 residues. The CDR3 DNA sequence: TGTGCCAGCAGCCCCCGGACAGTATCACAAGAGACCCAGTACTTC. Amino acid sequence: CASSPRTVSQETQYF.

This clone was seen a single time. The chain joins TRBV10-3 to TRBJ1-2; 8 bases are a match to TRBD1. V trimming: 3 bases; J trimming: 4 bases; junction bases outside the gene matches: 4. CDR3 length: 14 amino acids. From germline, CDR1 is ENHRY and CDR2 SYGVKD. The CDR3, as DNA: TGTGCCATCAGTGATAGGACAGGGAGCTATGGCTACACCTTC. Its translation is CAISDRTGSYGYTF.

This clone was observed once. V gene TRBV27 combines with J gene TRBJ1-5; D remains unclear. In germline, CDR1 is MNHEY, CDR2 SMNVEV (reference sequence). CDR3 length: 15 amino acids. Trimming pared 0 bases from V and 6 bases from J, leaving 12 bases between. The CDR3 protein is CASSLSGWKIQPQHF. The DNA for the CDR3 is TGTGCCAGCAGTTTATCGGGCTGGAAAATTCAGCCCCAGCATTTT.

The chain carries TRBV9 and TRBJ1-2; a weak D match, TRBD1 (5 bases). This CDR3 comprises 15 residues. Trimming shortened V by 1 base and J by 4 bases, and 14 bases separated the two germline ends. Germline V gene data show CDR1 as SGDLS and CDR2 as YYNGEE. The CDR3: CASSVLFGGLYGYTF. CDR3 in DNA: TGTGCCAGCAGCGTACTATTCGGGGGTCTCTATGGCTACACCTTC. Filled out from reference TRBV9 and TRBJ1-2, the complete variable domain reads DSGVTQTPKHLITATGQRVTLRCSPRSGDLSVYWYQQSLDQGLQFLIQYYNGEERAKGNILERFSAQQFPDLHSELNLSSLELGDSALYFCASSVLFGGLYGYTFGSGTRLTVV.

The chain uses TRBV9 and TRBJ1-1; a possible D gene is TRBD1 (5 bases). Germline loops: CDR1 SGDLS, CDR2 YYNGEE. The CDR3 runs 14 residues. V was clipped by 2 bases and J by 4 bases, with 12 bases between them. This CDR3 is CASSVQGESTEAFF. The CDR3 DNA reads TGTGCCAGCAGCGTGCAGGGTGAGAGCACTGAAGCTTTCTTT.

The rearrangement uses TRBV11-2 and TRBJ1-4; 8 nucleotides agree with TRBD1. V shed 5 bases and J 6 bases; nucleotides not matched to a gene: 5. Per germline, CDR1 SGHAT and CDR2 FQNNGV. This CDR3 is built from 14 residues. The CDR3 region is CASSPTGVYEKLFF. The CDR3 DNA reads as TGTGCCAGCAGCCCGACAGGGGTTTATGAAAAACTGTTTTTT.

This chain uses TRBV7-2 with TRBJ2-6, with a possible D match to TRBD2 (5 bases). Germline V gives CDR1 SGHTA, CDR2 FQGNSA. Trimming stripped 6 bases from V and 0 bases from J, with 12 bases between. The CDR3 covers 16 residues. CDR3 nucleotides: TGTGCCAGCAGGAGAGAGGGCGGCTCTGGGGCCAACGTCCTGACTTTC. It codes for CASRREGGSGANVLTF.

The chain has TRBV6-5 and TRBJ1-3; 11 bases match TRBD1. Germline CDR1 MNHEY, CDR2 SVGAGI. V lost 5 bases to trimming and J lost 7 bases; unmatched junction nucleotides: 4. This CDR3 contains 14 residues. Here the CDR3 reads CASSTRDRGNTIYF. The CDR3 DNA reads TGTGCCAGCAGTACCCGGGACAGGGGGAACACCATATATTTT.

CDR3 DNA: TGTGCCAGCAGCTTAGAAACGTTGAGGGTGAACACTGAAGCTTTCTTT. Its translation is CASSLETLRVNTEAFF. The genes are TRBV7-9 and TRBJ1-1; D is unresolved. The CDR3 runs to 16 residues. The V gene's germline CDR1 is SEHNR and CDR2 FQNEAQ (reference sequence). V was shortened by 1 base and J by 0 bases, with 12 bases between the two germline ends.

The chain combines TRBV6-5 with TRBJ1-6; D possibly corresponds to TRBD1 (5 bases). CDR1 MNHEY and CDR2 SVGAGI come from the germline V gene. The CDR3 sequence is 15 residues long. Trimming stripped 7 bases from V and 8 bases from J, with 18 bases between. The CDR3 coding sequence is TGTGCCAGCACCTACCGGGGGACGGTGGATTCACCCCTCCACTTT. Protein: CASTYRGTVDSPLHF.

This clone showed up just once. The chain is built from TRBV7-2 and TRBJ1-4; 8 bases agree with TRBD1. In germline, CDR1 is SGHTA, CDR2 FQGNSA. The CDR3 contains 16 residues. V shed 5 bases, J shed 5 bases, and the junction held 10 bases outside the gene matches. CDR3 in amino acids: CASSNRGGTSNEKLFF. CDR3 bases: TGTGCCAGCAGCAACAGGGGGGGAACCTCAAATGAAAAACTGTTTTTT.

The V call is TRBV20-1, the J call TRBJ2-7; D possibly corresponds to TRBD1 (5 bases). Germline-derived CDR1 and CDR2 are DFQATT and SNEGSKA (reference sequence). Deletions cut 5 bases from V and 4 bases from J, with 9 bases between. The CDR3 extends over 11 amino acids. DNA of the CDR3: TGCAGTGCTCAACAGGATTACGAGCAGTACTTC. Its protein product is CSAQQDYEQYF.

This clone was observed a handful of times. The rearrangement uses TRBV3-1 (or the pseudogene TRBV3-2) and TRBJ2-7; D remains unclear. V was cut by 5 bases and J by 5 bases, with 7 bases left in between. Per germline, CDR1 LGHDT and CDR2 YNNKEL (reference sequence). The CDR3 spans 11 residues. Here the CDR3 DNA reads TGTGCCAGCAGCGAAAACAACGAGCAGTACTTC. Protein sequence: CASSENNEQYF.

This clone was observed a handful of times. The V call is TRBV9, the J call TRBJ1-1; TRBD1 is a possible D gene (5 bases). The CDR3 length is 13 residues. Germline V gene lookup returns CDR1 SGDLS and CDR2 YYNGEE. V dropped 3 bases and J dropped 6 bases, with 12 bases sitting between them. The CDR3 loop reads CASSGYQGAEAFF. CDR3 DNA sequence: TGTGCCAGCAGCGGTTACCAGGGCGCTGAAGCTTTCTTT.

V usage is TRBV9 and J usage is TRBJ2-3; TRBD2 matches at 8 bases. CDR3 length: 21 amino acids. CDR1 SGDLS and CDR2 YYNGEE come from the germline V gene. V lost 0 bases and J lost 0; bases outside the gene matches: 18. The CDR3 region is CASSVATRAVAGTASTDTQYF. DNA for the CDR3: TGTGCCAGCAGCGTAGCTACGAGGGCTGTAGCGGGAACCGCTAGCACAGATACGCAGTATTTT.

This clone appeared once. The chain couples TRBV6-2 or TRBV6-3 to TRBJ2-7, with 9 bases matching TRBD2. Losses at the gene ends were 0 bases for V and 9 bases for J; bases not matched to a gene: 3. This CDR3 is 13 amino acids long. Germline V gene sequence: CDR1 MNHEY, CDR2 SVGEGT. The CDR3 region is CASSYSGTSWQYF. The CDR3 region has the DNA TGTGCCAGCAGTTACTCCGGGACTAGCTGGCAGTACTTC.